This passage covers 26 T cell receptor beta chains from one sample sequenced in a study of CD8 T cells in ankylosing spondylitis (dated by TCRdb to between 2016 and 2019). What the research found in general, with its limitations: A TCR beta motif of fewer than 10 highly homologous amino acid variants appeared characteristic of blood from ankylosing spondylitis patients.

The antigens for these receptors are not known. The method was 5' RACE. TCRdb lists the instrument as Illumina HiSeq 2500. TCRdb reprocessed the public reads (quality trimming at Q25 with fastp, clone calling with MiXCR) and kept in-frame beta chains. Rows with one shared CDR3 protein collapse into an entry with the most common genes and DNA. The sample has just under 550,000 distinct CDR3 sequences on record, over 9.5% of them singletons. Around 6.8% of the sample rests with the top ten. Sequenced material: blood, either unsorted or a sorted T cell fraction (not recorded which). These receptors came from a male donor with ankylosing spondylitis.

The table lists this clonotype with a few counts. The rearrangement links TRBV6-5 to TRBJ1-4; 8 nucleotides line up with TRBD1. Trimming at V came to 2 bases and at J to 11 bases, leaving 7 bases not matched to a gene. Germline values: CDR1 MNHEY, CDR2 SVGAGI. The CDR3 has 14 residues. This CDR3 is CASSYQQGGRKLFF. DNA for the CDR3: TGTGCCAGCAGTTACCAACAGGGGGGCCGGAAACTGTTTTTT.

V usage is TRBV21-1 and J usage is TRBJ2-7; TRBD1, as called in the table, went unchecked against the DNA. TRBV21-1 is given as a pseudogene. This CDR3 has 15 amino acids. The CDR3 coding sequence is TGTGCCAGCAGCACGCCTGGGACAGGGCTGGACGAGCAGTACGTC. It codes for CASSTPGTGLDEQYV.

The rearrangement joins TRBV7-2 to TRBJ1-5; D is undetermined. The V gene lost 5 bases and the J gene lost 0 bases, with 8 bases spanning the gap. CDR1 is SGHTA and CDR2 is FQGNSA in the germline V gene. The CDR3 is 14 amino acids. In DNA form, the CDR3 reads TGTGCCAGCAGCGCAAGTAGTAGCAATCAGCCCCAGCATTTT. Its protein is CASSASSSNQPQHF.

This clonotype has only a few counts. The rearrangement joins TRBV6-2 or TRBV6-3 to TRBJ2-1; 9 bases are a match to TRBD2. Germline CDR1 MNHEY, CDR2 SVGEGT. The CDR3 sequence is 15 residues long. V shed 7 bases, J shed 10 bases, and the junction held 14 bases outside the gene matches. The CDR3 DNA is TGTGCCAGCACCTTATTGGGACTAGCTTCCCAAGAGCAGTTCTTC. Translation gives CASTLLGLASQEQFF.

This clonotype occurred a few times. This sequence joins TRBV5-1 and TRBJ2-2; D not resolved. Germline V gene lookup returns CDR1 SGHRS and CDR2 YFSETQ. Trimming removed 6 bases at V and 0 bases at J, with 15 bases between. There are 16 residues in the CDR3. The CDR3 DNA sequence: TGCGCCAGCACCGTTTTGGCCGCCACGAACACCGGGGAGCTGTTTTTT. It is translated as CASTVLAATNTGELFF.

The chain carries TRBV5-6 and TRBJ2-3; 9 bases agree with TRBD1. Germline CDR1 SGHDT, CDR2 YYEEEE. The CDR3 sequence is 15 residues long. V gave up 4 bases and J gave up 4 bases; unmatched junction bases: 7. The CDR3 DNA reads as TGTGCCAGCAGCCCCGGGACAGGGCGAGCAGATACGCAGTATTTT. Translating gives CASSPGTGRADTQYF. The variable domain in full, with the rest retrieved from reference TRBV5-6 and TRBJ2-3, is DAGVTQSPTHLIKTRGQQVTLRCSPKSGHDTVSWYQQALGQGPQFIFQYYEEEERQRGNFPDRFSGHQFPNYSSELNVNALLLGDSALYLCASSPGTGRADTQYFGPGTRLTVL.

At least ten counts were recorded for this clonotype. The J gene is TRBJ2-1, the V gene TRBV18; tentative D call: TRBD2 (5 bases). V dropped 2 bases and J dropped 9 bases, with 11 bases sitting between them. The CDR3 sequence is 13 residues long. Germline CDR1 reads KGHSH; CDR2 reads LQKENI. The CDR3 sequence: CASSPASGFEQFF. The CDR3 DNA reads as TGTGCCAGCTCACCAGCGAGCGGATTTGAGCAGTTCTTC.

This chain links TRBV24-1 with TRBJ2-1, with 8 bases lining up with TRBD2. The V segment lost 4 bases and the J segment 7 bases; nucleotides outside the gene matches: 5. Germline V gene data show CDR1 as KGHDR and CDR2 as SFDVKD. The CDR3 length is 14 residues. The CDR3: CATSDPSGGNEQFF. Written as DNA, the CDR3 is TGTGCCACCAGTGACCCGAGCGGGGGTAATGAGCAGTTCTTC.

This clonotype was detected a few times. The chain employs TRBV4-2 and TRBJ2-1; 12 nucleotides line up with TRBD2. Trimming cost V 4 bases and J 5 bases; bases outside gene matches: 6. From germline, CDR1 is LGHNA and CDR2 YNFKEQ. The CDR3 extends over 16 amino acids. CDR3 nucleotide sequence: TGTGCCAGCAGCCCGCTGACTAGCGGGAGTGACAATGAGCAGTTCTTC. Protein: CASSPLTSGSDNEQFF.

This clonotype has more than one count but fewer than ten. The CDR3 region is CASSTRTGGAYGYTF. In DNA, the CDR3 is TGTGCCAGCAGCACCCGGACAGGGGGCGCGTATGGCTACACCTTC. This chain uses TRBV7-2 with TRBJ1-2; 11 bases line up with TRBD1. Germline CDR1 reads SGHTA; CDR2 reads FQGNSA. This CDR3 is built from 15 residues. The V and J ends lost 5 bases and 5 bases, in that order; junction bases with no gene match: 7.

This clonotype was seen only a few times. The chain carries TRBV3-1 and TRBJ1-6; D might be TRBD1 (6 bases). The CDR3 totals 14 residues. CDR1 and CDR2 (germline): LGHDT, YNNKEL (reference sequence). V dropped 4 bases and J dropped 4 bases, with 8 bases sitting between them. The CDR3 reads CASSRGAYNSPLHF. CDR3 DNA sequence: TGTGCCAGCAGCCGGGGGGCTTATAATTCACCCCTCCACTTT.

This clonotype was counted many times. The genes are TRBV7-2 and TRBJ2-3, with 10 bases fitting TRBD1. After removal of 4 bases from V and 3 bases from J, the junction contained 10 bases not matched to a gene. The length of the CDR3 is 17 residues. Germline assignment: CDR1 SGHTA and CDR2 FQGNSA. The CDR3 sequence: CASSSRPRTGGTDTQYF. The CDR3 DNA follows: TGTGCCAGCAGCTCGAGACCGCGGACAGGGGGGACAGATACGCAGTATTTT.

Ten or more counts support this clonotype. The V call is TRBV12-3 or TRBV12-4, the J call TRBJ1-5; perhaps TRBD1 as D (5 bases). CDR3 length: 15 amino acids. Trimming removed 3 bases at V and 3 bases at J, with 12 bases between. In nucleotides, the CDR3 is TGTGCCAGCAGTTTCTGGGGGGACCTCAATCAGCCCCAGCATTTT. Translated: CASSFWGDLNQPQHF.

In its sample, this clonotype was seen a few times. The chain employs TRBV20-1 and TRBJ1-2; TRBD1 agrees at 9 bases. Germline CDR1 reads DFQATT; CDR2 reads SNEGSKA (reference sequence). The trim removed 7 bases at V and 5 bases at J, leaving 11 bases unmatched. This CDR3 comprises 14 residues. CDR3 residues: CSGTPRQGGYGYTF. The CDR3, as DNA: TGCAGTGGGACCCCCCGACAGGGGGGATATGGCTACACCTTC.

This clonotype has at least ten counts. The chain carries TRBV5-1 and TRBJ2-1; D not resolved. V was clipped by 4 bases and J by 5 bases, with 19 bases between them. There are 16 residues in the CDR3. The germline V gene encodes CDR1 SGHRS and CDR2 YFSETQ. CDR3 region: CASSPLPSDGDNEQFF. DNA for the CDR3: TGCGCCAGCAGCCCGCTACCAAGCGACGGCGACAATGAGCAGTTCTTC.

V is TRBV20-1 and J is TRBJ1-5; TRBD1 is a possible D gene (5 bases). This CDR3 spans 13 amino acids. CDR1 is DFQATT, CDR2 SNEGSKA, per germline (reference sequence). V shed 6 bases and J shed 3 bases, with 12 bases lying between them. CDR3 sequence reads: CSAAGRYNQPQHF. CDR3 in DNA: TGCAGTGCCGCGGGACGGTACAATCAGCCCCAGCATTTT.

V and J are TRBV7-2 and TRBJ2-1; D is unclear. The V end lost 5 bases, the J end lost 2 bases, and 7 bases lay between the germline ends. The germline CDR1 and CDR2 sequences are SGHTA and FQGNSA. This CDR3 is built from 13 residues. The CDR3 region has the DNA TGTGCCAGCAGCCTAAGCGCCTACAATGAGCAGTTCTTC. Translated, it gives CASSLSAYNEQFF.

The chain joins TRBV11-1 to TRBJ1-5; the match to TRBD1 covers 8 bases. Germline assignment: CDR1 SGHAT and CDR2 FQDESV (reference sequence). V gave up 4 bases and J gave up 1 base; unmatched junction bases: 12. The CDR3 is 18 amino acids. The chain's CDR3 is CASSSLPGQGGSNQPQHF. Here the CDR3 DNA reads TGTGCCAGCAGCTCCCTTCCCGGACAGGGAGGAAGCAATCAGCCCCAGCATTTT.

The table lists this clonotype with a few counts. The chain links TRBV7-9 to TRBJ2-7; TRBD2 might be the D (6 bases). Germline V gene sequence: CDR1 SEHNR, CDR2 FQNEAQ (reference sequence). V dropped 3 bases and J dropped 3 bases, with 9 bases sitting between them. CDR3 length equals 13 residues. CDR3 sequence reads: CASSFGDFYEQYV. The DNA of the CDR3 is TGTGCCAGCAGCTTCGGGGACTTCTACGAGCAGTACGTC.

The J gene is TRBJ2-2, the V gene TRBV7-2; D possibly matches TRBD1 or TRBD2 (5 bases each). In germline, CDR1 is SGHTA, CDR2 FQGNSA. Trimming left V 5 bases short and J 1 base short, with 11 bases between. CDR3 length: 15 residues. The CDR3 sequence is CASSPEGRNTGELFF. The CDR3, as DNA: TGTGCCAGCAGCCCAGAGGGGAGGAACACCGGGGAGCTGTTTTTT.

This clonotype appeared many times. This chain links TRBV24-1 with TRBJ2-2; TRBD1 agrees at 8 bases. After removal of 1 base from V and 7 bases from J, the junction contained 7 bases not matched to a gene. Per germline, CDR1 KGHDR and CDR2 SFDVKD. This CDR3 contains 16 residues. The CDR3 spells CATSDFLGTGIGELFF. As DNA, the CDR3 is TGTGCCACCAGTGATTTCCTTGGGACAGGAATCGGGGAGCTGTTTTTT.

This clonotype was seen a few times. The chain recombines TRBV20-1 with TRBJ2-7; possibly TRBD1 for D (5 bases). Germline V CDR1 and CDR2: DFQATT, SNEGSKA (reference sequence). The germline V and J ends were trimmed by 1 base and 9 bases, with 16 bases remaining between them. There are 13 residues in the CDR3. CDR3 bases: TGCAGTGCTAGAGGTCCCTTGGATGGGGCGCAGTACTTC. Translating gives CSARGPLDGAQYF.

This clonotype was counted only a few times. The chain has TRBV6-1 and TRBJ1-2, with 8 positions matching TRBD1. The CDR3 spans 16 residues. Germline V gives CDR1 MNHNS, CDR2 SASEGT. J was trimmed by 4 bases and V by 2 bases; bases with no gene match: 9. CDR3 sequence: CASSETTGAGGYGYTF. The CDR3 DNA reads TGTGCCAGCAGTGAAACGACAGGGGCCGGGGGCTATGGCTACACCTTC.

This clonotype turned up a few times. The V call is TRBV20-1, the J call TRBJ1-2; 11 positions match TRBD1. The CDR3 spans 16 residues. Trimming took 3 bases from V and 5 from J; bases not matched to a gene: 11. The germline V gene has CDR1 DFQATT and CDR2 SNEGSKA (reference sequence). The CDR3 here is CSARSGQGAKEYGYTF. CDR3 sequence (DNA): TGCAGTGCTAGGTCCGGACAGGGGGCCAAGGAGTATGGCTACACCTTC.

CDR3 bases: TGTGCCAGCGGCCCGAATTTCTCCGCAGACGAGCAGTACTTC. Amino acids: CASGPNFSADEQYF. V usage is TRBV6-1 and J usage is TRBJ2-7; D remains ambiguous. Germline loops: CDR1 MNHNS, CDR2 SASEGT. This CDR3 contains 14 residues. With 8 bases removed from V and 5 bases from J, the gap between germline ends came to 19 bases.

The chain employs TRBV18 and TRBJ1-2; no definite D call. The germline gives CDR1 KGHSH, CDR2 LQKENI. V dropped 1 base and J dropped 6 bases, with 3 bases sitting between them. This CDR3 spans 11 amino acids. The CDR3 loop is CASSPQDGYTF. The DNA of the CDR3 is TGTGCCAGCTCACCACAGGATGGCTACACCTTC.